This TCR beta chain came from a study of blood T cells in healthy people across ages. V dropped 0 bases and J dropped 4 bases, with 9 bases sitting between them. The CDR3 totals 14 residues. CDR1 and CDR2 from the germline V gene are SEHNR and FQNEAQ (reference sequence). Study-level findings and limits: Both naive CD4+ cell counts and diversity were greater in long-lived donors than in aged donors.

To note about this clonotype: Its antigen remains unidentified.

Sample-barcoded 5' priming and a J-beta primer mix drove a second PCR of roughly 6 to 12 cycles. Every cDNA molecule carried a tag from a template-switch adaptor bearing 12 random nucleotides. TCRdb itself ran the 5' RACE reads through MiXCR, one entry per CDR3 protein. The sample holds some 1.7 million distinct CDR3 sequences, 28% seen once. This sequence joins TRBV7-9 and TRBJ1-2; D unclear. The sample comprised blood. The receptor's source is a woman aged 25 to 39 in good health. Here the CDR3 DNA reads TGTGCCAGCAGCTTAGCAGGTCTTGGCTATGGCTACACCTTC. Translation gives CASSLAGLGYGYTF.